Here is one TCR beta chain with its context. The protocol was immunoSEQ multiplex PCR, while the TCRdb copy is restricted to in-frame clones and leaves out a portion. The sample shows 50,000 or so clones, about 90% of them seen only once. The sample comes from a study of technical replicates of blood from four donors. V shed 2 bases and J shed 4 bases, with 8 bases lying between them. This CDR3 contains 12 residues. Germline CDR1 and CDR2: GTSNPN and SVGIG (reference sequence). The sequence derives from a human donor in good health. Some clones in this sample may be carry-over from other donors' samples. The chain recombines TRBV30 with TRBJ1-2; D uncertain. The specimen was PBMCs. CDR3 region: CAWSREGYGYTF. The CDR3 DNA sequence: TGTGCCTGGAGTCGGGAAGGCTATGGCTACACCTTC.